Described below is a single TCR beta chain sequence and its context. Its target is not known. This record belongs to a study of beta chain features in type 1 diabetes. The CDR3 loop spans 12 amino acids. Study observations and caveats: There was a moderate but significant shortening of TCRB CDR3s in all four CD4+ subsets of Type 1 diabetes patients.

The sequenced template was cDNA made from the entire isolated RNA. Sequencing was performed with immunoSEQ multiplex PCR; in TCRdb, only in-frame clones are kept and a portion is missing. The sample consists of more than 300,000 clones, around 12% of them appearing once. Markers CD45RO/CCR7/CD25/CD127/CD95/CD27 served to sort CD4+ naive, central memory, regulatory and stem cell-like memory cells. Purity exceeded 95% in all sorted populations. Input material: naive CD4+ T cells from blood. The clonotype comes from a man younger than 35 in good health. J is TRBJ2-7 and V is TRBV21-1; TRBD1 reflects the table's D call only, with no check against the DNA. TRBV21-1 is shown as a pseudogene. For the CDR3, the DNA is TGTGCCACCGACAGGGGGGAGAACGAGCAGTACTTC. This translates into CATDRGENEQYF.